This T cell receptor (beta chain) is from a study of blood T cell repertoires in COVID-19. Study summary: Samples taken during acute and convalescent COVID-19 were collected in the United States, Italy and Spain. PBMCs, B-cell-depleted T cells, or T cells were the source of the cDNA or gDNA that made up the material.

CDR1 is SNHLY, CDR2 FYNNEI, per germline. V gave up 6 bases and J gave up 7 bases; unmatched junction bases: 9. The CDR3 is 14 residues long. The assay was immunoSEQ multiplex PCR, and TCRdb's table has in-frame clones only and misses some. The sample carries fewer than 350,000 clones, 85% recorded once. Sequencing input: PBMCs or T cells enriched from blood (not recorded which). V usage is TRBV2 and J usage is TRBJ1-5; 7 bases fit TRBD1. This TCR was sampled from a woman between 45 and 65 years old who had recovered from COVID-19. The CDR3: CASSLDREGQPQHF. CDR3 sequence (DNA): TGTGCCAGCAGCCTTGACAGGGAAGGGCAGCCCCAGCATTTT. Full variable domain (missing parts from reference TRBV2 and TRBJ1-5): EPEVTQTPSHQVTQMGQEVILRCVPISNHLYFYWYRQILGQKVEFLVSFYNNEISEKSEIFDDQFSVERPDGSNFTLKIRSTKLEDSAMYFCASSLDREGQPQHFGDGTRLSIL.